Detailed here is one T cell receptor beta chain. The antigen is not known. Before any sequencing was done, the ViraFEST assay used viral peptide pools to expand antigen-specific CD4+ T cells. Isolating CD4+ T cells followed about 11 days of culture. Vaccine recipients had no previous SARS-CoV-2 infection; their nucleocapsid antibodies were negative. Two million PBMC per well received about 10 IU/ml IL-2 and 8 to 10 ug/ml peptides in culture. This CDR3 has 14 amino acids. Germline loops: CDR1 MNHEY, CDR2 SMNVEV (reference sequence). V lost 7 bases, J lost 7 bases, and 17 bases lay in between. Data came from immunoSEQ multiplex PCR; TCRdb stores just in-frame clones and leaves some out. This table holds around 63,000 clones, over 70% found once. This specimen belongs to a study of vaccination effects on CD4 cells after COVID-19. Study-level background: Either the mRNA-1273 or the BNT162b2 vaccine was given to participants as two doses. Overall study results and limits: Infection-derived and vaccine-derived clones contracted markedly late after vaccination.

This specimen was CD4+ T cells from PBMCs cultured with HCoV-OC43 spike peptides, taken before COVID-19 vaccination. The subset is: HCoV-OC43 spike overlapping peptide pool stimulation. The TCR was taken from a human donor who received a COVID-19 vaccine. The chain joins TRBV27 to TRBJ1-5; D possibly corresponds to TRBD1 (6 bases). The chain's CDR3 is CASNQWGAGQPQHF. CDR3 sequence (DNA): TGTGCCAGCAACCAATGGGGGGCCGGCCAGCCCCAGCATTTT.